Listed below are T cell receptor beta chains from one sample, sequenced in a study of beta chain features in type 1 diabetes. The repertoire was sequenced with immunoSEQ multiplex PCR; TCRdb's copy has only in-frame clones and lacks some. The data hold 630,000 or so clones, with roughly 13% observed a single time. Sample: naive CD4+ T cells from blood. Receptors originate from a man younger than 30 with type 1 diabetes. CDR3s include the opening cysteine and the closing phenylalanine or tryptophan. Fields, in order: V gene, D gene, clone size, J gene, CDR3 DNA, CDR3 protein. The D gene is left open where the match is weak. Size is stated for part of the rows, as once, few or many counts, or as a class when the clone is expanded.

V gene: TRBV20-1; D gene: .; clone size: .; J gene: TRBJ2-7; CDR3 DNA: TGCAGTGCTAGAGATCCGAGGGAGCAGTACTTC; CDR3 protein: CSARDPREQYF
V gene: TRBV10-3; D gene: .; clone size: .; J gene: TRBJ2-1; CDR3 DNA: TGTGCCATCAGTGGGGGGGCGGATGGTGAGCAGTTCTTC; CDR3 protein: CAISGGADGEQFF
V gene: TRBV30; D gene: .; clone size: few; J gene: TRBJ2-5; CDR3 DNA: TGTGCCTGGACTACGCGGGAGACCCAGTACTTC; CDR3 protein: CAWTTRETQYF
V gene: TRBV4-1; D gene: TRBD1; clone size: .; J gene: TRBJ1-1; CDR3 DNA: TGCGCCAGCAGCCAAGACCGGGACAGGGCTGGGTCTGAAGCTTTCTTT; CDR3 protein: CASSQDRDRAGSEAFF
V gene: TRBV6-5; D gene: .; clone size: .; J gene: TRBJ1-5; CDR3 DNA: TGTGCCAGCAGCCGTACACAGGGCGGCAATCAGCCCCAGCATTTT; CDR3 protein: CASSRTQGGNQPQHF
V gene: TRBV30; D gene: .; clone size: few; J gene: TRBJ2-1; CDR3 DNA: TGTGCCTGGAGTGTACATGGTAGCAATGAGCAGTTCTTC; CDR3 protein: CAWSVHGSNEQFF
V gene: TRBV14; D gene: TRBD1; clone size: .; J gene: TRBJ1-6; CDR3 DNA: TGTGCCAGCAGCCTACAGCAGGGGGGGAATTCACCCCTCCACTTT; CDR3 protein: CASSLQQGGNSPLHF
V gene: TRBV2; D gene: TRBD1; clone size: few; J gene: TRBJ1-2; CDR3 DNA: TGTGCCAGCAGTAAGGGACAGGCGTATGGCTACACCTTC; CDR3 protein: CASSKGQAYGYTF
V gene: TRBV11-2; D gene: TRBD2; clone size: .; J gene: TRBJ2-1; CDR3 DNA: TGTGCCAGCAGCCGGGGACTAGCGGGGGGTAATGGCCCTAGGCAGTTCTTC; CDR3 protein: CASSRGLAGGNGPRQFF
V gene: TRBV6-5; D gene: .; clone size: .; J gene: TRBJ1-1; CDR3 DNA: TGTGCCAGCAGTTACCTTCCGAGCGGGGATTCTGAAGCTTTCTTT; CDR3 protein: CASSYLPSGDSEAFF
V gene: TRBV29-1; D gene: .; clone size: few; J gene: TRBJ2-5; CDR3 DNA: TGCAGCGTTGGACAGACATGGCTGGAGGGGGAGCAGTACTTC; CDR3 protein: CSVGQTWLEGEQYF
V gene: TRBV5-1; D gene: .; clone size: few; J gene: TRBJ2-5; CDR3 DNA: TGCGCCAGCAGCTTGATGACGGTACAAGAGACCCAGTACTTC; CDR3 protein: CASSLMTVQETQYF
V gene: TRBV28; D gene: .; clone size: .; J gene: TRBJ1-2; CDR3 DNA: TGTGCCAGCAGTTTGGGAGAAGGATATGGCTACACCTTC; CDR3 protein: CASSLGEGYGYTF
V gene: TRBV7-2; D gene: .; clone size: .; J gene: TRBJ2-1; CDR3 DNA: TGTGCCAGCACCCTTGGGCCCTCCTACAATGAGCAGTTCTTC; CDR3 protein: CASTLGPSYNEQFF
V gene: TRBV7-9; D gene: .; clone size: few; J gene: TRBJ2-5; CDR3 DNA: TGTGCCAGCAGCTTAGTGGCACAAGAGACCCAGTACTTC; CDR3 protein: CASSLVAQETQYF
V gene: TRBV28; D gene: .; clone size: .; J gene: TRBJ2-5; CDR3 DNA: TGTGCCAGCAGTCTCCCTGGCAGGGGAAGCGAGACCCAGTACTTC; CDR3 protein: CASSLPGRGSETQYF
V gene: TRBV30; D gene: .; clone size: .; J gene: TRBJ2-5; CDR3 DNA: TGTGCCTGGGGGTACCAAGAGACCCAGTACTTC; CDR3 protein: CAWGYQETQYF
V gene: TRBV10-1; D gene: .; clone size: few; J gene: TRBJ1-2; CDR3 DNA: TGCGCCAGCAGCCCAGGGGAGGTACAGAACTATGGCTACACCTTC; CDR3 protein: CASSPGEVQNYGYTF
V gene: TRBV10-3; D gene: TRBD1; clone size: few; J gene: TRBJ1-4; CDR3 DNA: TGTGCCATCAGTGAGTCGACAGGGGCTAATGAAAAACTGTTTTTT; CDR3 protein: CAISESTGANEKLFF
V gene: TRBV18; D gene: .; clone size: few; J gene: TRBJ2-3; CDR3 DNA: TGTGCCAGCTCACCGTCGGGGGGCACAGATACGCAGTATTTT; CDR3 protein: CASSPSGGTDTQYF
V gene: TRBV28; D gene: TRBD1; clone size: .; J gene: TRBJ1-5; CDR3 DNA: TGTGCCAGCAGTTTCACCCGGGACAGGGTTTATCAGCCCCAGCATTTT; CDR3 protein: CASSFTRDRVYQPQHF
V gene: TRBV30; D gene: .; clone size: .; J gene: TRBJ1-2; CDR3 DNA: TGTGCCTGGAGTCACGGCTATGGCTACACCTTC; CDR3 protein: CAWSHGYGYTF